The TCR beta chain described here comes from a study of shared clonotypes between healthy human individuals. Naive CD8 cells, CD45RO-negative and positively selected for CCR7, excluded terminally differentiated effector memory CD45RA+ cells. Method: immunoSEQ multiplex PCR; TCRdb's copy keeps in-frame clones and lacks some. The sample yields hundreds of thousands of clones, 92% seen once. The CDR3 spans 16 residues. Germline V gene lookup returns CDR1 LNHDA and CDR2 SQIVND (reference sequence). V was clipped by 7 bases and J by 3 bases, with 19 bases between them. The chain combines TRBV19 with TRBJ1-5; D is unresolved. The sequencing input was naive CD8+ T cells sorted from blood. This clonotype was sampled from a man between 25 and 39 years old in good health. CDR3 bases: TGTGCCAGTACAGTGAGAGGCCTCGCCGTCAATCAGCCCCAGCATTTT. Its protein product is CASTVRGLAVNQPQHF.